Listed here are 32 T cell receptor beta chains from one sample, sequenced in a study of CD8 T cells in ankylosing spondylitis. TCRdb re-derived calls from the 5' RACE reads in MiXCR, one entry per CDR3 protein. The profile shows a few hundred thousand distinct CDR3 sequences, 20% to 25% of them singletons. The specimen sequenced was blood, either unsorted or a sorted T cell fraction (not recorded which). The receptors stem from a female donor with ankylosing spondylitis or in good health (not recorded which).

This clonotype was seen repeatedly, ten times or more. The genes are TRBV29-1 and TRBJ2-1, with 9 positions matching TRBD2. Germline assignment: CDR1 SQVTM and CDR2 ANQGSEA. V lost 4 bases to trimming and J lost 9 bases; unmatched junction nucleotides: 4. The CDR3 is 12 amino acids. This chain's CDR3 is CSVALAGLEQFF. CDR3 sequence (DNA): TGCAGCGTTGCCCTAGCGGGACTTGAGCAGTTCTTC.

For this clonotype: One end of the junction varies from germline; a read error may be responsible. The rearrangement joins TRBV7-8 to TRBJ2-7, with 10 bases aligning to TRBD2. Looked up from germline, CDR1 is SGHVS and CDR2 is FQNEAQ. This CDR3 is built from 18 residues. Here the CDR3 reads CVSSLGASGRGNTYEQYF. The CDR3 coding sequence is TGTGTCAGCAGCTTAGGGGCTAGCGGGAGAGGAAATACCTACGAGCAGTACTTC.

With regard to this clonotype: A single base separates this from a much larger clone, so it may be a read error. The chain is built from TRBV5-5 and TRBJ1-3; D might be TRBD1 (5 bases). The germline gives CDR1 SGHKS, CDR2 YYEKEE (reference sequence). The CDR3 extends over 15 amino acids. The CDR3 loop is CASSLTGSYGNTLYF. The CDR3 DNA sequence: TGTGCCAGCAGCCTTACAGGATCATATGGAAACACCTTATATTTT.

The chain couples TRBV29-1 to TRBJ1-5; D is undetermined. The CDR3 is made up of 14 amino acids. CDR1 and CDR2 from the germline V gene are SQVTM and ANQGSEA. V lost 4 bases and J 4 bases, leaving 14 bases between the germline ends. The CDR3 sequence is CSVVITGGNQPQHF. The CDR3, as DNA: TGCAGCGTTGTCATCACCGGCGGGAATCAGCCCCAGCATTTT.

This clonotype was seen only a few times. CDR3 nucleotides: TGTGCCAGCAGGAAACGGGACAGTAACACCATATATTTT. This translates into CASRKRDSNTIYF. This sequence joins TRBV7-2 and TRBJ1-3, with 7 bases fitting TRBD1. The CDR3 has 13 residues. Germline values: CDR1 SGHTA, CDR2 FQGNSA. V gave up 6 bases and J gave up 7 bases; unmatched junction bases: 6.

The chain has TRBV12-3 or TRBV12-4 and TRBJ1-1; weak D call: TRBD1 (5 bases). The CDR3 loop spans 16 amino acids. Trimming removed 7 bases from V and 7 bases from J, with 25 bases in between. DNA for the CDR3: TGTGCCAGCAAGGGGTCCCCTCTTTCGGGGTCAAGTGAAGCTTTCTTT. Protein: CASKGSPLSGSSEAFF.

This chain links TRBV5-4 with TRBJ2-1; maybe TRBD1 (6 bases). Trimming shortened V by 2 bases and J by 7 bases, and 10 bases separated the two germline ends. CDR3 length: 13 residues. In germline, CDR1 is SGHNT, CDR2 YYREEE (reference sequence). This chain's CDR3 is CASSLRQENEQFF. CDR3 sequence (DNA): TGTGCCAGCAGCTTAAGACAGGAAAATGAGCAGTTCTTC.

This clonotype was seen many times. J is TRBJ2-1 and V is TRBV7-2, with TRBD2 matching over 12 bases. The germline V gene encodes CDR1 SGHTA and CDR2 FQGNSA. The CDR3 contains 16 residues. V was clipped by 8 bases and J by 7 bases; unmatched bases: 12. The CDR3 bases are TGTGCCAGCGGTGTGGCTAGCGGGAGGGTTTTGAATGAGCAGTTCTTC. Translated, it gives CASGVASGRVLNEQFF.

This clonotype was detected a few times. The chain couples TRBV6-5 to TRBJ1-1; D remains ambiguous. The V end lost 2 bases, the J end lost 0 bases, and 7 bases lay between the germline ends. Germline CDR1 is MNHEY and CDR2 is SVGAGI. The CDR3 contains 14 residues. Here the CDR3 reads CASSYGRVNTEAFF. CDR3 DNA sequence: TGTGCCAGCAGTTACGGACGGGTGAACACTGAAGCTTTCTTT.

The rearrangement links TRBV9 to TRBJ2-3; D is possibly TRBD1 (5 bases). V lost 7 bases, J lost 5 bases, and 8 bases lay in between. This CDR3 contains 11 residues. Germline V CDR1 and CDR2: SGDLS, YYNGEE. CDR3 loop: CASERGDTQYF. The CDR3 DNA follows: TGTGCCAGCGAAAGGGGAGATACGCAGTATTTT. Variable domain in full (rest from reference TRBV9 and TRBJ2-3): DSGVTQTPKHLITATGQRVTLRCSPRSGDLSVYWYQQSLDQGLQFLIQYYNGEERAKGNILERFSAQQFPDLHSELNLSSLELGDSALYFCASERGDTQYFGPGTRLTVL.

V usage is TRBV7-3 and J usage is TRBJ2-1; TRBD2 agrees at 8 bases. V lost 5 bases, J lost 7 bases, and 7 bases stayed unmatched. CDR1 is SGHTA, CDR2 FQGTGA, per germline. CDR3 length: 14 amino acids. CDR3 region: CASSTPREGNEQFF. The CDR3, as DNA: TGTGCCAGCAGCACACCTCGGGAGGGGAATGAGCAGTTCTTC.

The sample holds a few counts of this clonotype. The rearrangement links TRBV12-3 or TRBV12-4 to TRBJ1-1, with D unresolved. V was cut by 2 bases and J by 4 bases, with 8 bases left in between. This CDR3 contains 13 residues. The CDR3 is CASSLHRSTEAFF. CDR3 nucleotides: TGTGCCAGCAGTTTACACCGGAGCACTGAAGCTTTCTTT.

There are many counts of this clonotype. The chain employs TRBV12-3 or TRBV12-4 and TRBJ2-1; 7 nucleotides align to TRBD2. The ends lost 6 bases at V and 4 bases at J; junction bases unmatched: 15. This CDR3 contains 17 residues. CDR3 DNA: TGTGCCAGCAGCAGCGGGGTGGCGGGAGCGAGGTACAATGAGCAGTTCTTC. Translated: CASSSGVAGARYNEQFF.

The V and J genes are TRBV7-2 and TRBJ2-7; no clear D. Trimming pared 5 bases from V and 6 bases from J, leaving 17 bases between. CDR3 size: 14 residues. Germline V gene lookup returns CDR1 SGHTA and CDR2 FQGNSA. The CDR3 DNA follows: TGTGCCAGCAGCCTAGATCTTCGGGCCACCGAGCAGTACTTC. Protein product: CASSLDLRATEQYF.

The CDR3 is CAISLRLAGNNEQFF. In nucleotides, the CDR3 is TGTGCCATCAGTCTACGACTAGCGGGAAACAATGAGCAGTTCTTC. This rearrangement joins TRBV10-3 to TRBJ2-1, with TRBD2 matching over 11 bases. J gave up 5 bases and V 5 bases, and 5 bases lay outside the gene matches. This CDR3 comprises 15 residues. The germline V gene has CDR1 ENHRY and CDR2 SYGVKD.

CDR3: CASSTGTGGANYGYTF. CDR3 coding DNA: TGTGCCAGCAGCACCGGGACAGGGGGCGCGAACTATGGCTACACCTTC. The rearrangement uses TRBV3-1 and TRBJ1-2; 12 nucleotides agree with TRBD1. The CDR3 length is 16 residues. CDR1 and CDR2 (germline): LGHDT, YNNKEL (reference sequence). Losses at the gene ends were 5 bases for V and 2 bases for J; bases not matched to a gene: 6.

This clonotype has a handful of counts. The CDR3 sequence is CASSYTSGRGTDTQYF. The CDR3 DNA is TGTGCCAGCAGTTACACTAGCGGGAGAGGCACAGATACGCAGTATTTT. J is TRBJ2-3 and V is TRBV6-5; 11 nucleotides agree with TRBD2. The CDR3 length is 16 residues. Germline V gene lookup returns CDR1 MNHEY and CDR2 SVGAGI. Losses at the gene ends were 2 bases for V and 1 base for J; bases not matched to a gene: 2.

This clonotype was seen a few times. The DNA of the CDR3 is TGTGCCATCAGTGTTAAGGGAACCTACGAGCAGTACTTC. It encodes CAISVKGTYEQYF. This chain uses TRBV10-3 with TRBJ2-7; unclear D gene. This CDR3 has 13 amino acids. Trimming removed 4 bases at V and 2 bases at J, with 9 bases between. Germline lookup yields CDR1 ENHRY and CDR2 SYGVKD.

The sample holds many counts of this clonotype. The chain couples TRBV6-1 to TRBJ2-1; no clear D. The CDR3 runs 15 residues. V shed 4 bases and J shed 7 bases, with 17 bases lying between them. Germline-derived CDR1 and CDR2 are MNHNS and SASEGT. DNA for the CDR3: TGTGCCAGCAGTGGGATAGTTGGCGGTAGTAATGAGCAGTTCTTC. Its translation: CASSGIVGGSNEQFF.

V and J are TRBV5-5 and TRBJ2-5, with TRBD2 matching 8 bases. CDR3 size: 15 residues. V gave up 4 bases and J gave up 2 bases; unmatched junction bases: 7. The germline V gene encodes CDR1 SGHKS and CDR2 YYEKEE (reference sequence). The CDR3 protein is CASSRPGGLQETQYF. The CDR3 nucleotides are TGTGCCAGCAGCCGCCCGGGAGGGTTGCAAGAGACCCAGTACTTC.

At least ten counts were recorded for this clonotype. The rearrangement uses TRBV20-1 and TRBJ2-1, with 10 bases identical to TRBD2. This CDR3 comprises 13 residues. V lost 5 bases, J lost 10 bases, and 8 bases stayed unmatched. CDR1 and CDR2 (germline): DFQATT, SNEGSKA (reference sequence). The chain's CDR3 is CSASLAGVQEQFF. The CDR3, as DNA: TGCAGTGCTTCCCTAGCGGGAGTCCAAGAGCAGTTCTTC.

The chain has TRBV27 and TRBJ2-1; 8 nucleotides line up with TRBD1. The CDR3 extends over 16 amino acids. With 4 bases clipped from V and 4 bases from J, the junction kept 9 bases outside the gene matches. The V gene's germline CDR1 is MNHEY and CDR2 SMNVEV (reference sequence). DNA for the CDR3: TGTGCCAGCAGTTCGCCGACAGGGGACAAATACAATGAGCAGTTCTTC. It specifies CASSSPTGDKYNEQFF.

The chain links TRBV6-2 or TRBV6-3 to TRBJ2-7, with TRBD2 matching over 8 bases. The CDR3 runs 13 residues. Per germline, CDR1 MNHEY and CDR2 SVGEGT. The V segment lost 5 bases and the J segment 6 bases; nucleotides outside the gene matches: 6. The CDR3, as DNA: TGTGCCAGCAGTACGGGACTAGGGGGCGAGCAGTACTTC. Translation gives CASSTGLGGEQYF.

The chain links TRBV12-3 or TRBV12-4 to TRBJ2-4, with D possibly TRBD1 on 6 matching bases. V lost 3 bases to trimming and J lost 9 bases, with 12 bases between them. CDR3 length equals 13 residues. The CDR3 coding sequence is TGTGCCAGCAGTTTTAAACAGGGTGGCATTCAGTACTTC. It is translated as CASSFKQGGIQYF.

This clonotype was seen repeatedly, ten times or more. The gene calls are TRBV6-2 or TRBV6-3 and TRBJ1-2; no reliable D call. The CDR3 sequence is 13 residues long. Germline CDR1 reads MNHEY; CDR2 reads SVGEGT. V shed 6 bases and J shed 8 bases, with 16 bases lying between them. CDR3 bases: TGTGCCAGCAGACAACCGGGTTCGGGCGGCTACACCTTC. Encoded protein: CASRQPGSGGYTF.

The V and J genes are TRBV2 and TRBJ2-5; D is unresolved. CDR1 and CDR2 (germline): SNHLY, FYNNEI. The CDR3 has 15 amino acids. Trimming cost V 6 bases and J 2 bases, with 16 bases left between them. The CDR3 DNA sequence: TGTGCCAGCAGCCTCGACGGCCACTTTCAAGAGACCCAGTACTTC. This codes for CASSLDGHFQETQYF.

This chain connects TRBV6-5 to TRBJ2-2, with D maybe TRBD2 (5 bases). Trimming removed 6 bases from V and 7 bases from J, with 12 bases in between. The CDR3 length is 13 residues. Germline V gene lookup returns CDR1 MNHEY and CDR2 SVGAGI. In DNA, the CDR3 is TGTGCCAGCAGGACCTCGAGGGTCGGGGAGCTGTTTTTT. It encodes CASRTSRVGELFF.

This clonotype was found many times. This sequence joins TRBV9 and TRBJ2-1, with no clear D. The CDR3 is 17 residues long. Germline assignment: CDR1 SGDLS and CDR2 YYNGEE. The V and J ends lost 4 bases and 4 bases respectively, with 21 bases between them. CDR3 protein: CASSFSPLGGVYNEQFF. As DNA, the CDR3 is TGTGCCAGCAGCTTCAGCCCTCTAGGCGGAGTATACAATGAGCAGTTCTTC.

The V and J genes are TRBV6-2 or TRBV6-3 and TRBJ2-1, with 10 bases that match TRBD2. This CDR3 has 17 residues. Germline V gives CDR1 MNHEY, CDR2 SVGEGT. J was trimmed by 4 bases and V by 0 bases; bases with no gene match: 6. The CDR3: CASSYSPLAGVYNEQFF. DNA of the CDR3: TGTGCCAGCAGTTACTCCCCCCTAGCGGGGGTTTACAATGAGCAGTTCTTC.

The V gene is TRBV5-1, the J gene TRBJ2-7; perhaps TRBD1 as D (6 bases). CDR3 length: 14 amino acids. Germline V gene sequence: CDR1 SGHRS, CDR2 YFSETQ. Trimming cost V 1 base and J 5 bases, with 13 bases left between them. CDR3 sequence: CASSLLQGPHEQYF. The CDR3 nucleotides are TGCGCCAGCAGCTTGTTACAGGGTCCCCACGAGCAGTACTTC.

The rearrangement uses TRBV18 and TRBJ2-7; 7 bases map to TRBD2. The CDR3 length is 15 residues. Germline values: CDR1 KGHSH, CDR2 LQKENI. V shed 3 bases and J 3 bases; nucleotides not matched to a gene: 8. CDR3 residues: CASSPGAGDGYEQYF. The CDR3 region has the DNA TGTGCCAGCTCACCCGGGGCGGGAGACGGCTACGAGCAGTACTTC. The whole variable domain, filled in from reference TRBV18 and TRBJ2-7, reads NAGVMQNPRHLVRRRGQEARLRCSPMKGHSHVYWYRQLPEEGLKFMVYLQKENIIDESGMPKERFSAEFPKEGPSILRIQQVVRGDSAAYFCASSPGAGDGYEQYFGPGTRLTVT.

This chain uses TRBV11-1 with TRBJ2-4, with 13 bases lining up with TRBD2. The V gene's germline CDR1 is SGHAT and CDR2 FQDESV (reference sequence). This CDR3 is 18 amino acids long. V trimming: 4 bases; J trimming: 6 bases; junction bases outside the gene matches: 12. The CDR3 here is CASSSYGLAGAEGNIQYF. In DNA form, the CDR3 reads TGTGCCAGCAGCTCCTACGGACTAGCGGGAGCCGAAGGAAACATTCAGTACTTC.